The 7 T cell receptor beta chains below all came from one sample that was sequenced in a study of T cell responses to AZD1222 COVID-19 vaccine. The data were produced by immunoSEQ multiplex PCR, yet TCRdb's version contains in-frame clones alone and is incomplete. The table records around 88,000 clones, 80% to 90% of them present only once. The sequencing used peripheral blood, collected on day 0 of AZD1222 vaccination. These receptors were collected from an adult in good health.

The chain carries TRBV6-2 or TRBV6-3 and TRBJ2-5; 7 bases map to TRBD1. The junction had 8 bases not matched to a gene; V was cut back by 4 bases and J by 0 bases. The CDR3 contains 16 residues. Per germline, CDR1 MNHEY and CDR2 SVGEGT. The CDR3 DNA follows: TGTGCCAGCAGTTCCCGATCGACAGGGAACCAAGAGACCCAGTACTTC. Translated: CASSSRSTGNQETQYF.

Details on this clone: At the DNA level, this CDR3 is encoded by other sequences in the same sample as well. The gene calls are TRBV5-1 and TRBJ1-1; D is unclear. Germline V gives CDR1 SGHRS, CDR2 YFSETQ. Trimming removed 0 bases at V and 1 base at J, with 7 bases between. The CDR3 length is 14 residues. CDR3 coding DNA: TGCGCCAGCAGCTTGGCCGGCCAGAACACTGAAGCTTTCTTT. Translated, it gives CASSLAGQNTEAFF.

This clone occurred once. The chain recombines TRBV9 with TRBJ2-1, with 7 bases identical to TRBD1. CDR3 size: 15 residues. V dropped 3 bases and J dropped 5; count of bases not matched to a gene: 8. Germline-derived CDR1 and CDR2 are SGDLS and YYNGEE. The CDR3 spells CASSALTTGNNEQFF. In nucleotides, the CDR3 is TGTGCCAGCAGCGCATTAACGACAGGGAACAATGAGCAGTTCTTC.

The V and J genes are TRBV9 and TRBJ2-3, with 11 bases lining up with TRBD1. Germline CDR1 is SGDLS and CDR2 is YYNGEE. Unmatched junction bases numbered 4, after V lost 2 bases and J lost 5 bases. CDR3 size: 15 residues. Here the CDR3 reads CASSVLGQGGDTQYF. CDR3 coding DNA: TGTGCCAGCAGCGTGCTGGGACAGGGGGGAGATACGCAGTATTTT.

The chain links TRBV9 to TRBJ1-2; D perhaps matches TRBD1 (5 bases). Germline loops: CDR1 SGDLS, CDR2 YYNGEE. The CDR3 covers 13 residues. The germline V and J ends were trimmed by 3 bases and 4 bases, with 10 bases remaining between them. The CDR3 reads CASSAGTGYGYTF. For the CDR3, the DNA is TGTGCCAGCAGCGCCGGGACGGGCTATGGCTACACCTTC.

The chain recombines TRBV3-1 (or the pseudogene TRBV3-2) with TRBJ1-1; D not certain. The CDR3 is 12 residues long. V lost 4 bases to trimming and J lost 5 bases, with 8 bases between them. Germline lookup yields CDR1 LGHDT and CDR2 YNNKEL (reference sequence). The DNA of the CDR3 is TGTGCCAGCAGCCGAGAAAAGACTGAAGCTTTCTTT. It specifies CASSREKTEAFF.

The V gene is TRBV10-3, the J gene TRBJ2-1, with 7 bases fitting TRBD1. The CDR3 spans 14 residues. Germline V gene sequence: CDR1 ENHRY, CDR2 SYGVKD. The V and J ends lost 11 bases and 1 base, in that order; junction bases with no gene match: 8. This CDR3 reads CAVSGGSSYNEQFF. As DNA, the CDR3 is TGTGCCGTTTCAGGGGGTTCATCCTACAATGAGCAGTTCTTC.